One sample yielded the 2 T cell receptor beta chains listed below, sequenced in a study of T cells in Graves' hyperthyroidism and ophthalmopathy. There were TCR beta CDR3 regions amplified from RNA transcripts. HTBI primers were employed in a first-round RT-PCR of the TCR CDR3. Using its own MiXCR run on the multiplex PCR reads, TCRdb lists one record per CDR3 protein. The sample contains 560,000 or so distinct CDR3 sequences, around 46% of which appear only once. Specimen: peripheral blood or thyroid tissue (not recorded which). The receptor set was obtained from a woman between 18 and 29 years old with Graves' hyperthyroidism.

This clonotype was recorded a few times. V is TRBV11-1 and J is TRBJ1-1, with 7 positions matching TRBD1. Trimming cost V 4 bases and J 1 base; bases outside gene matches: 3. Germline CDR1 reads SGHAT; CDR2 reads FQDESV (reference sequence). This CDR3 spans 14 amino acids. The CDR3 nucleotides are TGTGCCAGCAGCTCCCGACAGGGGAACACTGAAGCTTTCTTT. Its translation: CASSSRQGNTEAFF.

The chain recombines TRBV7-9 with TRBJ2-7; 10 nucleotides align to TRBD2. CDR1 SEHNR and CDR2 FQNEAQ come from the germline V gene (reference sequence). The CDR3 runs 16 residues. Unmatched junction bases numbered 12, after V lost 5 bases and J lost 5 bases. CDR3 region: CASSPASLAGVHEQYF. Here the CDR3 DNA reads TGTGCCAGCAGCCCAGCCTCGCTAGCGGGGGTCCACGAGCAGTACTTC. The entire variable domain, with the rest obtained from reference TRBV7-9 and TRBJ2-7, is as follows: DTGVSQNPRHKITKRGQNVTFRCDPISEHNRLYWYRQTLGQGPEFLTYFQNEAQLEKSRLLSDRFSAERPKGSFSTLEIQRTEQGDSAMYLCASSPASLAGVHEQYFGPGTRLTVT.